Listed below are T cell receptor beta chains from one sample, sequenced in a study of Ad26.COV2.S vaccination and SARS-CoV-2 variants. Only in-frame clones appear in the TCRdb table, and some are missing; sequencing was by immunoSEQ multiplex PCR. The sample records roughly 240,000 clones, around 87% being singletons. The sequences come from peripheral blood, collected in a trial of Ad26.COV2.S vaccine versus placebo. These receptors originate from a person between 18 and 60 years old who received the Ad26.COV2.S COVID-19 vaccine or a placebo. The CDR3 runs from the conserved cysteine through the conserved F or W. The D gene is left open where the match is weak. Size is stated for part of the rows, as once, few or many counts, or as a class when the clone is expanded.

V gene: TRBV6-5
D gene: .
clone size: .
J gene: TRBJ1-2
CDR3 DNA: TGTGCCAGCAGGACGGTAGGGGGTCGAGGCTACACCTTC
CDR3 protein: CASRTVGGRGYTF

V gene: TRBV10-1
D gene: .
clone size: once
J gene: TRBJ2-7
CDR3 DNA: TGCGCCAGCAGTGGGGCGGTTGGCGGCGAGCAGTACTTC
CDR3 protein: CASSGAVGGEQYF

V gene: TRBV24-1
D gene: TRBD2
clone size: once
J gene: TRBJ2-3
CDR3 DNA: TGTGCCACCAGTCGCGGGGGACTAGCTACAGATACGCAGTATTTT
CDR3 protein: CATSRGGLATDTQYF

V gene: TRBV9
D gene: TRBD2
clone size: once
J gene: TRBJ2-7
CDR3 DNA: TGTGCCAGCAGCCCTGGCGTGGCTAGCGGGGGGGGCGAGCAGTACTTC
CDR3 protein: CASSPGVASGGGEQYF

V gene: TRBV27
D gene: .
clone size: .
J gene: TRBJ1-6
CDR3 DNA: TGTGCCAGCAGTTTAGGGGCATGGGCTAATTCACCCCTCCACTTT
CDR3 protein: CASSLGAWANSPLHF

V gene: TRBV24-1
D gene: TRBD1
clone size: .
J gene: TRBJ2-2
CDR3 DNA: TGTGCCACCAGTGATCCGACAGGGGGCGGCGGGGAGCTGTTTTTT
CDR3 protein: CATSDPTGGGGELFF

V gene: TRBV10-3
D gene: TRBD2
clone size: .
J gene: TRBJ2-1
CDR3 DNA: TGTGCCATCGGGGGAGCGGGAGGCAATGAGCAGTTCTTC
CDR3 protein: CAIGGAGGNEQFF

V gene: TRBV7-6
D gene: TRBD2
clone size: .
J gene: TRBJ2-1
CDR3 DNA: TGTGCCAGCAGAGGAGGGAGCGGGACTTCCTACAATGAGCAGTTCTTC
CDR3 protein: CASRGGSGTSYNEQFF

V gene: TRBV6-2/TRBV6-3
D gene: .
clone size: .
J gene: TRBJ2-1
CDR3 DNA: TGTGCCAGCAACCCCGGGAAGTACAATGAGCAGTTCTTC
CDR3 protein: CASNPGKYNEQFF

V gene: TRBV3-1/TRBV3-2
D gene: TRBD2
clone size: .
J gene: TRBJ2-5
CDR3 DNA: TGTGCCAGCAGCCAGCTAGCGGGCAAAGAGACCCAGTACTTC
CDR3 protein: CASSQLAGKETQYF

V gene: TRBV3-1/TRBV3-2
D gene: .
clone size: .
J gene: TRBJ1-1
CDR3 DNA: TGTGCCAGCAGCCAAATACGGGAAGGGGCAGCTTTCTTT
CDR3 protein: CASSQIREGAAFF

V gene: TRBV5-6
D gene: .
clone size: .
J gene: TRBJ1-3
CDR3 DNA: TGTGCCAGCAGCTTATTTCCCTCTGGAAACACCATATATTTT
CDR3 protein: CASSLFPSGNTIYF

V gene: TRBV6-2/TRBV6-3
D gene: .
clone size: .
J gene: TRBJ1-2
CDR3 DNA: TGTGCCAGCAGCCTCGGGACCGTCTATGGCTACACCTTC
CDR3 protein: CASSLGTVYGYTF

V gene: TRBV2
D gene: .
clone size: .
J gene: TRBJ2-7
CDR3 DNA: TGTGCCAGCATCACGGACCAAGGACTGCCGCAGCAGTACTTC
CDR3 protein: CASITDQGLPQQYF

V gene: TRBV7-9
D gene: .
clone size: .
J gene: TRBJ2-2
CDR3 DNA: TGTGCCAGCAGCAGGGGACTGGGCCCCAGCACCGGGGAGCTGTTTTTT
CDR3 protein: CASSRGLGPSTGELFF

V gene: TRBV6-1
D gene: TRBD2
clone size: .
J gene: TRBJ2-7
CDR3 DNA: TGTGCCAGCAGTGAAACTAGCGGGAGCTTTTACGAGCAGTACTTC
CDR3 protein: CASSETSGSFYEQYF

V gene: TRBV24-1
D gene: .
clone size: .
J gene: TRBJ2-3
CDR3 DNA: TGTGCCACCAGTGATTTTGGCCTTGCGCAGTATTTT
CDR3 protein: CATSDFGLAQYF

V gene: TRBV10-3
D gene: .
clone size: once
J gene: TRBJ2-2
CDR3 DNA: TGTGCCATCGGGACTTACACCGGGGAGCTGTTTTTT
CDR3 protein: CAIGTYTGELFF

V gene: TRBV18
D gene: TRBD1
clone size: .
J gene: TRBJ2-7
CDR3 DNA: TGTGCCAGCTCACCGATGGACAGGGGCTACGAGCAGTACTTC
CDR3 protein: CASSPMDRGYEQYF

V gene: TRBV30
D gene: .
clone size: .
J gene: TRBJ1-6
CDR3 DNA: TGTGCCTGGATCGGGGGGCAAGGCCTTGGGACCCTCCACTTT
CDR3 protein: CAWIGGQGLGTLHF

V gene: TRBV6-5
D gene: TRBD1
clone size: few
J gene: TRBJ1-1
CDR3 DNA: TGTGCCAGCAGTTACGGGACAGCCACTGAAGCTTTCTTT
CDR3 protein: CASSYGTATEAFF

V gene: TRBV9
D gene: .
clone size: .
J gene: TRBJ2-3
CDR3 DNA: TGTGCCAGCAGCGAACCCCTTAGCGGAGACCCCACAGATACGCAGTATTTT
CDR3 protein: CASSEPLSGDPTDTQYF

V gene: TRBV5-1
D gene: .
clone size: few
J gene: TRBJ2-7
CDR3 DNA: TGCGCCAGCAGGGGGGCAGGCTACGAGCAGTACTTC
CDR3 protein: CASRGAGYEQYF

V gene: TRBV9
D gene: .
clone size: once
J gene: TRBJ2-2
CDR3 DNA: TGTGCCAGCAGCGGACCGGTCACCGGGGAGCTGTTTTTT
CDR3 protein: CASSGPVTGELFF

V gene: TRBV19
D gene: .
clone size: .
J gene: TRBJ2-1
CDR3 DNA: TGTGCCAGTAGTATAGTGGGGACGGACACCCACAATGAGCAGTTCTTC
CDR3 protein: CASSIVGTDTHNEQFF

V gene: TRBV30
D gene: TRBD1
clone size: .
J gene: TRBJ1-4
CDR3 DNA: TGTGCCTGGAGGACGGGGACAGCCAATAATGAAAAACTGTTTTTT
CDR3 protein: CAWRTGTANNEKLFF

V gene: TRBV7-2
D gene: .
clone size: .
J gene: TRBJ2-5
CDR3 DNA: TGTGCCAGCAGCTTAGTATACGGCGGGGCAGAGACCCAGTACTTC
CDR3 protein: CASSLVYGGAETQYF

V gene: TRBV3-1/TRBV3-2
D gene: .
clone size: few
J gene: TRBJ2-2
CDR3 DNA: TGTGCCAGCAGCCAAGTCACAGGAGGTCAGCTAGTTAACACCGGGGAGCTGTTTTTT
CDR3 protein: CASSQVTGGQLVNTGELFF

V gene: TRBV6-2/TRBV6-3
D gene: .
clone size: .
J gene: TRBJ1-5
CDR3 DNA: TGTGCCAGCAGTTACGAGAGGGCCGGAGTAAATAGCAATCAGCCCCAGCATTTT
CDR3 protein: CASSYERAGVNSNQPQHF

V gene: TRBV28
D gene: .
clone size: .
J gene: TRBJ1-5
CDR3 DNA: TGTGCCAGCAGTTTTTCCGAGAGCAATCAGCCCCAGCATTTT
CDR3 protein: CASSFSESNQPQHF

V gene: TRBV5-4
D gene: TRBD2
clone size: .
J gene: TRBJ2-7
CDR3 DNA: TGTGCCAGCAGCTTGGGCACTAGCGGGTTAGGAGAGCAGTACTTC
CDR3 protein: CASSLGTSGLGEQYF

V gene: TRBV28
D gene: TRBD1
clone size: .
J gene: TRBJ2-1
CDR3 DNA: TGTGCCAGCAGCCGCGGACAGGGGTACAAGCTGTTCTTC
CDR3 protein: CASSRGQGYKLFF

V gene: TRBV28
D gene: .
clone size: .
J gene: TRBJ2-1
CDR3 DNA: TGTGCCAGCAGTATTAGGGGGGCCTTGGCCTACAATGAGCAGTTCTTC
CDR3 protein: CASSIRGALAYNEQFF

V gene: TRBV7-8
D gene: TRBD2
clone size: .
J gene: TRBJ2-1
CDR3 DNA: TGTGCCAGCAGCTTACGGGGGCTAGCGGGAGCAGAAAATGAGCAGTTCTTC
CDR3 protein: CASSLRGLAGAENEQFF

V gene: TRBV28
D gene: .
clone size: .
J gene: TRBJ2-3
CDR3 DNA: TGTGCCAGCAGTTCTCCCGTGTGGGCACCAATCACAGATACGCAGTATTTT
CDR3 protein: CASSSPVWAPITDTQYF

V gene: TRBV6-5
D gene: .
clone size: .
J gene: TRBJ1-2
CDR3 DNA: TGTGCCAGCCCACTTCGACCAGGGTGGGCTGGCTACACCTTC
CDR3 protein: CASPLRPGWAGYTF

V gene: TRBV28
D gene: TRBD2
clone size: .
J gene: TRBJ2-1
CDR3 DNA: TGTGCCAGCAGTTTATGGAGACTAGCGGGAGAGGGTGAGCAGTTCTTC
CDR3 protein: CASSLWRLAGEGEQFF

V gene: TRBV7-8
D gene: .
clone size: .
J gene: TRBJ1-2
CDR3 DNA: TGTGCCAGCAGCCCCAGGGGAGCGGATGGCTACACCTTC
CDR3 protein: CASSPRGADGYTF

V gene: TRBV3-1/TRBV3-2
D gene: .
clone size: .
J gene: TRBJ1-2
CDR3 DNA: TGTGCCAGCAGCCAAGATGGAGCAGGGGGCTACACCTTC
CDR3 protein: CASSQDGAGGYTF

V gene: TRBV11-3
D gene: .
clone size: .
J gene: TRBJ2-1
CDR3 DNA: TGTGCCAGCAGCCCCGAGAGGGGCTCCAATGAGCAGTTCTTC
CDR3 protein: CASSPERGSNEQFF

V gene: TRBV27
D gene: .
clone size: .
J gene: TRBJ1-2
CDR3 DNA: TGTGCCAGCAGTTCCGCGGGGTCTAGGGTCGGGTCCTATGGCTACACCTTC
CDR3 protein: CASSSAGSRVGSYGYTF

V gene: TRBV3-1/TRBV3-2
D gene: .
clone size: .
J gene: TRBJ2-7
CDR3 DNA: TGTGCCAGCAGCCAGGGCGTTCCTTACGAGCAGTACTTC
CDR3 protein: CASSQGVPYEQYF

V gene: TRBV5-4
D gene: TRBD2
clone size: .
J gene: TRBJ2-7
CDR3 DNA: TGTGCCAGCAGCTTGGCAGGAGCCCCGGGGGGCGAGCAGTACTTC
CDR3 protein: CASSLAGAPGGEQYF